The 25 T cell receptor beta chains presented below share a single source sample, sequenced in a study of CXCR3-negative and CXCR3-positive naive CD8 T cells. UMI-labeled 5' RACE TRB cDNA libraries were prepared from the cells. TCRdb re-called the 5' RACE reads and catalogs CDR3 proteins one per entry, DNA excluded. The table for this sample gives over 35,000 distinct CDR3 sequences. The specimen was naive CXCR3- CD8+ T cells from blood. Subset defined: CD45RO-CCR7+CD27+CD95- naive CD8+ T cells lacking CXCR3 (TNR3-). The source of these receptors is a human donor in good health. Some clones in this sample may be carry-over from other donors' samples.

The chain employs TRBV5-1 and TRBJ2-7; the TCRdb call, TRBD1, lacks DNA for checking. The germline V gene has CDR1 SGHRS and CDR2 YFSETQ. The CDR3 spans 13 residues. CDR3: CASATGSSYEQYF.

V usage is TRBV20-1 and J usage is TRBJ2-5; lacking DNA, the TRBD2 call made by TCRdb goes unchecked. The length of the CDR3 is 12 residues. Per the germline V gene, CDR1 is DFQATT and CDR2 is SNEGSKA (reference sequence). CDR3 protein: CGGITIEETQYF.

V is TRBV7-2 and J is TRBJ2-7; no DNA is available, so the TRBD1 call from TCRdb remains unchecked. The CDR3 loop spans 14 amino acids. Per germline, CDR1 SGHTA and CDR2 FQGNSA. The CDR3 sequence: CASSTSGGAYEQYF.

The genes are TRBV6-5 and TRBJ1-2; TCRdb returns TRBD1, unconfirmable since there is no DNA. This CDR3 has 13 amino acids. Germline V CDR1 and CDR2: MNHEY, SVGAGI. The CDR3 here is CASSVGGVGRYTF.

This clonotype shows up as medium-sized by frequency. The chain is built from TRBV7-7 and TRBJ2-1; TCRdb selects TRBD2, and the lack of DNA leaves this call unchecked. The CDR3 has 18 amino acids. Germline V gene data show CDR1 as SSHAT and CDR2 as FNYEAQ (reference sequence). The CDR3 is CASSLSPPLAGVNNEQFF.

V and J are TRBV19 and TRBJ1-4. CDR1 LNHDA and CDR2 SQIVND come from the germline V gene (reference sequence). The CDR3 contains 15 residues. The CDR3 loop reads CASSIERRSIEKLFF.

The CDR3 loop is CASSLADTTTEQYF. This rearrangement joins TRBV5-1 to TRBJ2-7; there is no DNA to check the TCRdb D call of TRBD1. CDR3 length equals 14 residues. The V gene's germline CDR1 is SGHRS and CDR2 YFSETQ.

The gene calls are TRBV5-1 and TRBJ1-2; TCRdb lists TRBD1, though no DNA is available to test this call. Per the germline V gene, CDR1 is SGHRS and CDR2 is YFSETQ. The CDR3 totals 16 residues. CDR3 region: CASSLGQGGRAYGYTF. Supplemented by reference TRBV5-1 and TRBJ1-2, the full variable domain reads KAGVTQTPRYLIKTRGQQVTLSCSPISGHRSVSWYQQTPGQGLQFLFEYFSETQRNKGNFPGRFSGRQFSNSRSEMNVSTLELGDSALYLCASSLGQGGRAYGYTFGSGTRLTVV.

The CDR3 protein is CASSPRDKNQPQHF. V and J are TRBV27 and TRBJ1-5; TCRdb's D call of TRBD1 is untestable without DNA. Germline CDR1 and CDR2: MNHEY and SMNVEV (reference sequence). The CDR3 is made up of 14 amino acids.

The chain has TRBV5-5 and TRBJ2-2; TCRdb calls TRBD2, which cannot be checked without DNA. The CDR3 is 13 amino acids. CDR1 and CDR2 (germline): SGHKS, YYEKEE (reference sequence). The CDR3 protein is CASKMEGTGELFF.

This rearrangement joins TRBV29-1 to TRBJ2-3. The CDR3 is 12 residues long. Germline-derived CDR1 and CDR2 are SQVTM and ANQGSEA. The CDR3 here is CSVEGVADTQYF.

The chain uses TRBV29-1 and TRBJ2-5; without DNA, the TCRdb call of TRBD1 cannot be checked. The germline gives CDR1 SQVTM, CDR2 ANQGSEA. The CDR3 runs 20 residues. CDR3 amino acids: CSVAPPRGEVVIGIKETQYF.

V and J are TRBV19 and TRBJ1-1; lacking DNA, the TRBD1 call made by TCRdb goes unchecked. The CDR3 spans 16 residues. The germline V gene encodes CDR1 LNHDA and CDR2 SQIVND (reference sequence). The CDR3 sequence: CASSADHGRMNTEAFF.

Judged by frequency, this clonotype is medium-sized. The CDR3 region is CASAGGTDYGYTF. The chain links TRBV30 to TRBJ1-2; TCRdb's D gene call, TRBD1, goes unchecked for lack of DNA. The germline V gene has CDR1 GTSNPN and CDR2 SVGIG (reference sequence). CDR3 size: 13 residues.

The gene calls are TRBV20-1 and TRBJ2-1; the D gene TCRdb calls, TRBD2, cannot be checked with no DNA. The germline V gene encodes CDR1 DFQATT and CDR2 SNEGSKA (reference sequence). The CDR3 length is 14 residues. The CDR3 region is CSASSGSSYNEQFF.

The CDR3 spells CASSFQRDEQFF. The rearrangement uses TRBV11-1 and TRBJ2-1. Germline V gene lookup returns CDR1 SGHAT and CDR2 FQDESV (reference sequence). The CDR3 extends over 12 amino acids.

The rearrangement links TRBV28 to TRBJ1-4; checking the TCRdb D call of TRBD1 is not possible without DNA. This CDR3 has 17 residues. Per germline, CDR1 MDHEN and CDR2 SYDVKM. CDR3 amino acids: CASSFLPGATTNEKLFF.

The CDR3 loop is CASSPYGREAAYEQYF. V usage is TRBV5-1 and J usage is TRBJ2-7; TCRdb reports TRBD2, a call that lacks DNA to check it against. Germline V lookup: CDR1 SGHRS, CDR2 YFSETQ. CDR3 length: 16 amino acids.

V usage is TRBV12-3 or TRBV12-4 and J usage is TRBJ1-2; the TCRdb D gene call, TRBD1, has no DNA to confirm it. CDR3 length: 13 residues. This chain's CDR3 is CASSPWTGHGYTF.

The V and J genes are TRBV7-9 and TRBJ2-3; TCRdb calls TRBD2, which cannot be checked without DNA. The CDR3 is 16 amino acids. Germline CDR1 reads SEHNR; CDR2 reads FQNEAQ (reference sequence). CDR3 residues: CASSFEGATSTDTQYF.

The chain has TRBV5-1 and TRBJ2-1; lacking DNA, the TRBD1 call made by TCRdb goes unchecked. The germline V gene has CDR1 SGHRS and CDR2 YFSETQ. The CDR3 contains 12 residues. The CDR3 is CASSLATGEQFF.

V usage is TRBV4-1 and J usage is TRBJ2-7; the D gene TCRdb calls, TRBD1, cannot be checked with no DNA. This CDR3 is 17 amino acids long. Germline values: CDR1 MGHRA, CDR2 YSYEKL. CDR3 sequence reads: CASSQDDWTDPSYEQYF.

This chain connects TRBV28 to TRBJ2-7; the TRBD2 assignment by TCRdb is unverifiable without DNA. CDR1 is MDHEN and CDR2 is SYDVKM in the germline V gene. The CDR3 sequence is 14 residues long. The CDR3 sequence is CASSLAGGPYEQYF.

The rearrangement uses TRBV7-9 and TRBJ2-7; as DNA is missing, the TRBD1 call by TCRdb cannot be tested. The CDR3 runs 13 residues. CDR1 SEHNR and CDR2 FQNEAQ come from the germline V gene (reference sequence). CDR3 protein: CASRGQENYEQYF.

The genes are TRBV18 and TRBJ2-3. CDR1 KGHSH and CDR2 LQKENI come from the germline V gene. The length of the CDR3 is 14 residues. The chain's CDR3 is CASSRTSGTDTQYF.